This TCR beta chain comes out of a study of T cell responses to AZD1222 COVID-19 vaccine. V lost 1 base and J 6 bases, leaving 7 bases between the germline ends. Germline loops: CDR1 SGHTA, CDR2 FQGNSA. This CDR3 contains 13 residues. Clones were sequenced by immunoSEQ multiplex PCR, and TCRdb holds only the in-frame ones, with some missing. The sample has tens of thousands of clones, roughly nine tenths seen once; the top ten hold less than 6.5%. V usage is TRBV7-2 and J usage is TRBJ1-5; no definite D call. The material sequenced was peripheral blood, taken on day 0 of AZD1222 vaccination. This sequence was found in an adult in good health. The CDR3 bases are TGTGCCAGCAGCTTAGACAACTTTCAGCCCCAGCATTTT. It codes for CASSLDNFQPQHF.